This T cell receptor (beta chain) was recorded in a study of glioma-infiltrating T cells. Using RNA template, CDR3s of TCR alpha and beta were amplified with iRepertoire arm-PCR. Via MiXCR, TCRdb re-called the multiplex PCR reads, giving one row per CDR3 protein. Of about 400,000 distinct CDR3 sequences listed, less than 50% are singletons. There are many counts of this clonotype. CDR3 length: 15 amino acids. The germline CDR1 and CDR2 sequences are MGHRA and YSYEKL. With 1 base removed from V and 0 bases from J, the gap between germline ends came to 9 bases. The sequence was obtained from a human donor with low-grade glioma or glioblastoma, undergoing nonglioma brain surgery, or in good health (not recorded which). The sequenced material came from glioma tissue, nonneoplastic brain tissue, or PBMCs (not recorded which). J is TRBJ1-1 and V is TRBV4-1; possibly TRBD1 for D (6 bases). CDR3 in amino acids: CASSQVWTVNTEAFF. Written as DNA, the CDR3 is TGCGCCAGCAGCCAAGTGTGGACAGTGAACACTGAAGCTTTCTTT.